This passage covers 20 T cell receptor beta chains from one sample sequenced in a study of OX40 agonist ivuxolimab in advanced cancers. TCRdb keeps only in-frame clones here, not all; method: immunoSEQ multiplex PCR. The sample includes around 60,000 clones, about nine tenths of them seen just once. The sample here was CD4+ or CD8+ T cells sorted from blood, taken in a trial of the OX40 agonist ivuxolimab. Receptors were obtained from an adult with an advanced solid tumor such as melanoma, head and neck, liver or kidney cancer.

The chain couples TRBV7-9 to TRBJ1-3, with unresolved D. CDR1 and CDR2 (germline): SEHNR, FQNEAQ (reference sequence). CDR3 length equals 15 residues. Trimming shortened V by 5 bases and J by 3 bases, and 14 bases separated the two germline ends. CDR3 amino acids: CASSPPVRLGNTIYF. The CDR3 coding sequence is TGTGCCAGCAGCCCCCCGGTCAGGCTTGGAAACACCATATATTTT.

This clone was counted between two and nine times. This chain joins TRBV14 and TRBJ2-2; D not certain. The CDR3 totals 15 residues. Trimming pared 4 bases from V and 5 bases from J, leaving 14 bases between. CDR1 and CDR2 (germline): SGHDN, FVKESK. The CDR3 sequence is CASSPVKARTGELFF. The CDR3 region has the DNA TGTGCCAGCAGCCCCGTGAAGGCGAGAACCGGGGAGCTGTTTTTT.

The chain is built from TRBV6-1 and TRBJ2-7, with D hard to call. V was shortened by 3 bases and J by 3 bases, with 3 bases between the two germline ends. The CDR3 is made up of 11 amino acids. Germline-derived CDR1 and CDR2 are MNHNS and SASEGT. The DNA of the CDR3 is TGTGCCAGCAGTGACTTCTACGAGCAGTACTTC. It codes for CASSDFYEQYF.

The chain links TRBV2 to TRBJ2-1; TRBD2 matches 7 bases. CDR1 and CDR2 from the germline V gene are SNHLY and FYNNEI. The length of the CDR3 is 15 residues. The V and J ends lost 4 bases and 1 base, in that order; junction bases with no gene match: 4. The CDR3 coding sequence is TGTGCCAGCAGTGGCCGGACTAGGTCCTACAATGAGCAGTTCTTC. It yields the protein CASSGRTRSYNEQFF.

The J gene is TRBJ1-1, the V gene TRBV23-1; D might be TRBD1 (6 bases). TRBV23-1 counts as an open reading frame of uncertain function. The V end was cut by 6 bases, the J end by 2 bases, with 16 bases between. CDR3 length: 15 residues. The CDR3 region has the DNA TGCGCCAGCAGCCGCCGGAGGGGGGGCAACACTGAAGCTTTCTTT. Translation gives CASSRRRGGNTEAFF.

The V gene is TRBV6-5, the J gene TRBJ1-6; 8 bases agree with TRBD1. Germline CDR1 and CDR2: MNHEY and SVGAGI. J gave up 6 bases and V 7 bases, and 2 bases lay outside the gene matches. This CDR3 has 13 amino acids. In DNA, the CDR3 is TGTGCCAGCACAGGGGGCCCTAATTCACCCCTCCACTTT. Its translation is CASTGGPNSPLHF.

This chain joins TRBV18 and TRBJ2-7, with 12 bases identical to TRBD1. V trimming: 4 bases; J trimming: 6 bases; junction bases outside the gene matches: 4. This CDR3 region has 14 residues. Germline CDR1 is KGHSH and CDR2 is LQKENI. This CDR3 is CASSRRDRGLEQYF. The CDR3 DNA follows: TGTGCCAGCTCACGCCGGGACAGGGGGCTCGAGCAGTACTTC.

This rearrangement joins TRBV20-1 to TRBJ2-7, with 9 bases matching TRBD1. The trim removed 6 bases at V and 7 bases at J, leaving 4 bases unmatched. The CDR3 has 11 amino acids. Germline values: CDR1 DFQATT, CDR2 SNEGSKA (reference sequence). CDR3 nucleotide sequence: TGCAGTGCCCGGACAGGGGAAGAGCAGTACTTC. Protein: CSARTGEEQYF.

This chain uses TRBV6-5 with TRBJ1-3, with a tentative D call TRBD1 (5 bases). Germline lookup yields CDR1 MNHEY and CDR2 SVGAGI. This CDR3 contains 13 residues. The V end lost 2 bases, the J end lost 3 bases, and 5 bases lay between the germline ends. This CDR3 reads CASSYDSGNTIYF. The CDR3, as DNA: TGTGCCAGCAGTTACGACAGTGGAAACACCATATATTTT.

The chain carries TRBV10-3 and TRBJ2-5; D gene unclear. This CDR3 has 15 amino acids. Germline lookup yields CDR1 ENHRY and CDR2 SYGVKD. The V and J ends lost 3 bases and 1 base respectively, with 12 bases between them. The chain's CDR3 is CAISDEPVGQETQYF. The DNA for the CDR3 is TGTGCCATCAGTGACGAACCGGTTGGCCAAGAGACCCAGTACTTC.

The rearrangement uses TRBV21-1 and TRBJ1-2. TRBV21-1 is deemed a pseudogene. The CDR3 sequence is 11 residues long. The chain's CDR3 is CASSKEVGYTF. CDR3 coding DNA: TGTGCCAGCAGCAAAGAAGTCGGCTACACCTTC.

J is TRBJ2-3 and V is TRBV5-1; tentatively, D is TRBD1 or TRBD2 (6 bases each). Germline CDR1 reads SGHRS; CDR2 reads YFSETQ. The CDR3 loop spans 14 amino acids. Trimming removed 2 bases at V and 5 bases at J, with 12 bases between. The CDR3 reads CASSFRGLEDTQYF. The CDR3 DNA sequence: TGCGCCAGCAGCTTTCGGGGGCTGGAAGATACGCAGTATTTT.

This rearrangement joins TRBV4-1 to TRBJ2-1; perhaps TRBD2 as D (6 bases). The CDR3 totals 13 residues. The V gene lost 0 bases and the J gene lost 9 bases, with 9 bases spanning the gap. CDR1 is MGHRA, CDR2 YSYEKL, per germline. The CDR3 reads CASSQEAAGEQFF. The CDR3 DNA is TGCGCCAGCAGCCAAGAGGCAGCGGGTGAGCAGTTCTTC.

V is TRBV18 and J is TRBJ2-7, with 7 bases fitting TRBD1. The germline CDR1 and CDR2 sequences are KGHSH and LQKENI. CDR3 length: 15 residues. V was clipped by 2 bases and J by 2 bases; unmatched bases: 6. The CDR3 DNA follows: TGTGCCAGCTCACCAAGGGGGCACCTGACCTACGAGCAGTACTTC. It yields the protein CASSPRGHLTYEQYF.

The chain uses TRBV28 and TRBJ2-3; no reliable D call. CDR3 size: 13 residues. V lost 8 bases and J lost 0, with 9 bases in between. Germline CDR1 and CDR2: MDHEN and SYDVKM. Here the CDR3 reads CASRVPSTDTQYF. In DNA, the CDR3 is TGTGCCAGCCGGGTCCCTAGCACAGATACGCAGTATTTT.

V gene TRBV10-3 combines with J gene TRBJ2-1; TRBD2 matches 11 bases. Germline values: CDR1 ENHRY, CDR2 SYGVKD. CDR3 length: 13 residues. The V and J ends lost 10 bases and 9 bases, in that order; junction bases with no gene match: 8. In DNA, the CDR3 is TGTGCCACCCTTAGCGGGAGGGAAAGTGAGCAGTTCTTC. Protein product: CATLSGRESEQFF.

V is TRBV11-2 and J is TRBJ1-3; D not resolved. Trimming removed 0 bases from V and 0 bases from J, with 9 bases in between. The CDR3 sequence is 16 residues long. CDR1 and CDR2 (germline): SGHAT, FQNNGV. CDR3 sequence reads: CASSLDRLYSGNTIYF. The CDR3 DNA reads TGTGCCAGCAGCTTAGACAGGCTTTACTCTGGAAACACCATATATTTT.

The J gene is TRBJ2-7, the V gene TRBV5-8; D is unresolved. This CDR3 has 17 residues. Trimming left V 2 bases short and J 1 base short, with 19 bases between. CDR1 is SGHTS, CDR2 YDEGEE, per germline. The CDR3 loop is CASSFIYLTGISYEQYF. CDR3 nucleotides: TGTGCCAGCAGCTTTATTTACCTTACCGGTATATCCTACGAGCAGTACTTC.

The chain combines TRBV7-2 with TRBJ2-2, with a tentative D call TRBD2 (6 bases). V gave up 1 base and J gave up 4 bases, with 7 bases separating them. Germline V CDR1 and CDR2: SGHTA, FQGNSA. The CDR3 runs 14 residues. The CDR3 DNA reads TGTGCCAGCAGCTTAGGGGAGGTCACCGGGGAGCTGTTTTTT. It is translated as CASSLGEVTGELFF.

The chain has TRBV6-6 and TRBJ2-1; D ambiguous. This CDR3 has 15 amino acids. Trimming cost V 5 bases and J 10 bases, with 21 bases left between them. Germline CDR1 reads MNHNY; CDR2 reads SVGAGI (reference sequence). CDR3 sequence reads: CASSPVVARVGEQFF. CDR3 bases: TGTGCCAGCAGTCCCGTCGTGGCACGGGTTGGAGAGCAGTTCTTC.